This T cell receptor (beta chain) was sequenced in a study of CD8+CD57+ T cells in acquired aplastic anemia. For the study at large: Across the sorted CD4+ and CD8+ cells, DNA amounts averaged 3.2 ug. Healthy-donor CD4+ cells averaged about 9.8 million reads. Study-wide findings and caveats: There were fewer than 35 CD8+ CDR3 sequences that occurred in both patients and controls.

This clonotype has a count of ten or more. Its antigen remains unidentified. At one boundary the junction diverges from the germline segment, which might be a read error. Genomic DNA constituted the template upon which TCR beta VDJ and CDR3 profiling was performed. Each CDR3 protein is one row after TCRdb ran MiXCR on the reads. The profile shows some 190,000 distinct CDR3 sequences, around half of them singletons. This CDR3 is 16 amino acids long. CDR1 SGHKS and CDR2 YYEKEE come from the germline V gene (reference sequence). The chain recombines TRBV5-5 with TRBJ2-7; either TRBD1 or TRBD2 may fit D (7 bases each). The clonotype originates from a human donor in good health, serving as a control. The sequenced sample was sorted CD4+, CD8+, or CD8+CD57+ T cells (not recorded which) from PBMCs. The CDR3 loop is CASRLGGSGGGHEQYF. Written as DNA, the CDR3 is TGTGCCAGCAGATTGGGGGGGTCCGGAGGGGGCCACGAGCAGTACTTC. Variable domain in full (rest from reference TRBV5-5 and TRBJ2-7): DAGVTQSPTHLIKTRGQQVTLRCSPISGHKSVSWYQQVLGQGPQFIFQYYEKEERGRGNFPDRFSARQFPNYSSELNVNALLLGDSALYLCASRLGGSGGGHEQYFGPGTRLTVT.